This T cell receptor (beta chain) was observed in a study of T cell changes during pregnancy in multiple sclerosis. Data came from immunoSEQ multiplex PCR; TCRdb stores just in-frame clones and leaves some out. Found here are fewer than 75,000 clones, 75% to 95% of them singletons; the top ten hold about 2.3%. Trimming removed 2 bases at V and 0 bases at J, with 4 bases between. The CDR3 contains 14 residues. Germline lookup yields CDR1 SNHLY and CDR2 FYNNEI. This receptor was obtained from a female donor with multiple sclerosis, enrolled in a pregnancy study. The J gene is TRBJ2-2, the V gene TRBV2; D gene uncertain. This sample comprised peripheral blood, obtained in the first trimester of pregnancy. The CDR3 sequence is CASSESANTGELFF. CDR3 sequence (DNA): TGTGCCAGCAGTGAAAGCGCGAACACCGGGGAGCTGTTTTTT.